These 30 T cell receptor beta chains came from one sample sequenced in a study of blood T cells in healthy people across ages. A second about 7 to 11 cycle PCR used barcoded and J-beta primers. In TCRdb, the 5' RACE reads were re-called with MiXCR into one record per CDR3 protein. The table has 1.5 million or so distinct CDR3 sequences, 35% to 45% seen once. The sequencing input was blood. These receptors were collected from a woman under 30 in good health.

The CDR3 is CASSSRLDEQYF. The CDR3 bases are TGTGCCAGCAGCTCCCGACTAGACGAGCAGTACTTC. The chain couples TRBV9 to TRBJ2-4; TRBD2 might be the D (6 bases). TRBJ2-7 explains the end of the DNA better; the J call may be wrong. The CDR3 contains 12 residues. The germline gives CDR1 SGDLS, CDR2 YYNGEE.

Of note for this clonotype: A clone one base away is much larger, so this may be a read error. The chain recombines TRBV7-2 with TRBJ2-1; no reliable D call. The assigned J gene may be wrong: the sequence end matches TRBJ2-7 better. Per the germline V gene, CDR1 is SGHTA and CDR2 is FQGNSA. CDR3 size: 15 residues. This chain's CDR3 is CASSLTRIGYNEQYF. The DNA of the CDR3 is TGTGCCAGCAGCTTAACGAGAATAGGTTACAATGAGCAGTACTTC.

This chain links TRBV5-1 with TRBJ2-2, with 9 bases matching TRBD1. Germline V CDR1 and CDR2: SGHRS, YFSETQ. The J segment lost 6 bases and the V segment lost 4 bases, leaving 4 bases of the junction unmatched. This CDR3 has 14 residues. The CDR3: CASSKGQGPGELFF. The DNA of the CDR3 is TGCGCCAGCAGCAAAGGACAGGGGCCCGGGGAGCTGTTTTTT.

In its sample, this clonotype was seen many times. This chain connects TRBV12-3 or TRBV12-4 to TRBJ1-2, with a weak D call TRBD1 (6 bases). The V gene lost 0 bases and the J gene lost 8 bases, with 22 bases spanning the gap. The length of the CDR3 is 17 residues. CDR3 residues: CASSLALFDRKRRGYTF. The CDR3, as DNA: TGTGCCAGCAGTTTAGCGCTCTTTGACAGGAAGAGAAGGGGCTACACCTTC.

This chain connects TRBV20-1 to TRBJ2-7, with a possible D match to TRBD1 (6 bases). Germline V CDR1 and CDR2: DFQATT, SNEGSKA (reference sequence). V lost 6 bases to trimming and J lost 2 bases, with 14 bases between them. The CDR3 has 13 amino acids. CDR3 sequence reads: CSAGDQGPYEQYF. The CDR3 nucleotides read TGCAGTGCGGGGGACCAGGGGCCCTACGAGCAGTACTTC.

This clonotype was counted a few times. The chain joins TRBV7-9 to TRBJ1-2; D is possibly TRBD1 (6 bases). Germline V gene sequence: CDR1 SEHNR, CDR2 FQNEAQ (reference sequence). V lost 2 bases, J lost 7 bases, and 17 bases lay in between. The CDR3 loop spans 15 amino acids. This CDR3 is CASSLPRGRGSGYTF. The DNA of the CDR3 is TGTGCCAGCAGCTTACCCCGGGGGCGCGGGTCTGGCTACACCTTC.

CDR3 amino acids: CASSYSGYSLTGEKLFF. As DNA, the CDR3 is TGTGCCAGCAGTTATTCGGGGTATTCGCTTACAGGAGAAAAACTGTTTTTT. V and J are TRBV6-2 or TRBV6-3 and TRBJ1-4, with D maybe TRBD1 (5 bases). V was shortened by 3 bases and J by 8 bases, with 22 bases between the two germline ends. Germline lookup yields CDR1 MNHEY and CDR2 SVGEGT. CDR3 length equals 17 residues.

This clonotype was observed a handful of times. DNA for the CDR3: TGTGCCAGCAGCCCGTTTGCGGGAGGGGCTTACAATGAGCAGTACTTC. Translation gives CASSPFAGGAYNEQYF. The chain employs TRBV7-2 and TRBJ2-5; 9 nucleotides align to TRBD2. The V and J ends lost 5 bases and 11 bases, in that order; junction bases with no gene match: 18. This CDR3 is 16 amino acids long. Germline V gene data show CDR1 as SGHTA and CDR2 as FQGNSA.

This clonotype was counted a single time. The rearrangement uses TRBV7-2 and TRBJ1-2; no clear D. V dropped 4 bases and J dropped 8 bases, with 11 bases sitting between them. Germline CDR1 reads SGHTA; CDR2 reads FQGNSA. CDR3 length: 12 residues. This CDR3 is CASSSVPGGYTF. The CDR3 DNA follows: TGTGCCAGCAGCTCTGTACCTGGGGGCTACACCTTC.

This clonotype was seen a few times. This chain uses TRBV5-1 with TRBJ2-5, with 10 bases lining up with TRBD2. J lost 11 bases, V lost 4 bases, and 14 bases had no gene match. The germline gives CDR1 SGHRS, CDR2 YFSETQ. The CDR3 runs 15 residues. The CDR3 sequence is CASSPTSGEYNEQYF. CDR3 nucleotide sequence: TGCGCCAGCAGCCCCACTAGCGGGGAATACAATGAGCAGTACTTC.

The chain joins TRBV9 to TRBJ1-2, with unresolved D. With 5 bases removed from V and 2 bases from J, the gap between germline ends came to 16 bases. The CDR3 covers 15 residues. Germline loops: CDR1 SGDLS, CDR2 YYNGEE. CDR3 sequence: CASRLGVDYNYGYTF. CDR3 in DNA: TGTGCCAGCAGACTGGGTGTGGATTACAACTATGGCTACACCTTC.

The V and J genes are TRBV20-1 and TRBJ2-3; D unresolved. Germline loops: CDR1 DFQATT, CDR2 SNEGSKA (reference sequence). The CDR3 totals 14 residues. The germline V and J ends were trimmed by 5 bases and 0 bases, with 12 bases remaining between them. The DNA of the CDR3 is TGCAGTGCTGTAGTTGGGCCTAGCACAGATACGCAGTATTTT. Its protein is CSAVVGPSTDTQYF.

The V gene is TRBV6-5, the J gene TRBJ2-7; D is perhaps TRBD1 (5 bases). Per germline, CDR1 MNHEY and CDR2 SVGAGI. V lost 0 bases to trimming and J lost 3 bases, with 9 bases between them. The CDR3 spans 14 residues. CDR3 sequence reads: CASSYSPGLYEQYF. In DNA form, the CDR3 reads TGTGCCAGCAGTTACTCACCAGGGCTCTACGAGCAGTACTTC.

The chain couples TRBV7-2 to TRBJ2-7; D is ambiguous. Trimming removed 4 bases at V and 2 bases at J, with 12 bases between. This CDR3 has 14 amino acids. Per the germline V gene, CDR1 is SGHTA and CDR2 is FQGNSA. The CDR3 here is CASSYLVGPYEQYF. The CDR3 DNA reads TGTGCCAGCAGCTACCTGGTCGGCCCCTACGAGCAGTACTTC.

This clonotype was detected a few times. The chain combines TRBV29-1 with TRBJ2-3, with a tentative D call TRBD1 (6 bases). V was pared by 7 bases and J by 0 bases, with 11 bases between. CDR3 length: 13 residues. Germline CDR1 is SQVTM and CDR2 is ANQGSEA. The CDR3 region has the DNA TGCAGCGCTCCGGGACATAGCACAGATACGCAGTATTTT. It specifies CSAPGHSTDTQYF.

V gene TRBV5-1 combines with J gene TRBJ2-5; weak D call: TRBD1 (6 bases). Per germline, CDR1 SGHRS and CDR2 YFSETQ. The CDR3 consists of 14 residues. The germline V and J ends were trimmed by 4 bases and 1 base, with 11 bases remaining between them. The CDR3 sequence is CASSRDRPQETQYF. CDR3 coding DNA: TGCGCCAGCAGCAGAGACAGGCCCCAAGAGACCCAGTACTTC.

This clonotype was found a few times. The chain recombines TRBV11-3 with TRBJ2-3, with no clear D. Trimming pared 5 bases from V and 6 bases from J, leaving 9 bases between. Germline V CDR1 and CDR2: SGHNT, YENEEA. The CDR3 consists of 12 residues. CDR3 DNA sequence: TGTGCCAGCAGCACCAGGTCGGATACGCAGTATTTT. Translated: CASSTRSDTQYF. Complete variable domain (other parts from reference TRBV11-3 and TRBJ2-3): EAGVVQSPRYKIIEKKQPVAFWCNPISGHNTLYWYLQNLGQGPELLIRYENEEAVDDSQLPKDRFSAERLKGVDSTLKIQPAELGDSAVYLCASSTRSDTQYFGPGTRLTVL.

The chain joins TRBV6-5 to TRBJ2-5; D call uncertain. From germline, CDR1 is MNHEY and CDR2 SVGAGI. Trimming left V 5 bases short and J 7 bases short, with 11 bases between. This CDR3 contains 12 residues. The CDR3 region is CASSPLSGTQYF. The CDR3, as DNA: TGTGCCAGCAGTCCCCTGTCTGGGACCCAGTACTTC.

For the CDR3, the DNA is TGTGCCAGCAGCTTAGGAAGAGCGGAGAGCTCCTACGAGCAGTACTTC. Its protein is CASSLGRAESSYEQYF. V gene TRBV11-3 combines with J gene TRBJ2-7; the D gene is possibly TRBD2 (5 bases). The CDR3 length is 16 residues. Looked up from germline, CDR1 is SGHNT and CDR2 is YENEEA. V was trimmed by 1 base and J by 0 bases, leaving 13 bases between them.

This clonotype was seen a handful of times. The gene calls are TRBV12-3 or TRBV12-4 and TRBJ2-7, with 12 positions matching TRBD1. This CDR3 region has 14 residues. With V trimmed by 5 bases and J by 7 bases, 6 bases remained unmatched. CDR3 DNA sequence: TGTGCCAGCAGTCCGGGACAGGGGGCATGGGAGCAGTACTTC. Its translation: CASSPGQGAWEQYF.

This rearrangement joins TRBV6-5 to TRBJ2-7; TRBD1 matches 8 bases. CDR1 and CDR2 from the germline V gene are MNHEY and SVGAGI. V dropped 5 bases and J dropped 7; count of bases not matched to a gene: 10. The CDR3 is 14 amino acids. DNA for the CDR3: TGTGCCAGCAGTAAGACAGGGGCGAGACGGGAGCAGTACTTC. It specifies CASSKTGARREQYF.

This clonotype has just a few counts. V gene TRBV12-3 or TRBV12-4 combines with J gene TRBJ2-1; 10 bases map to TRBD2. The CDR3 sequence is 13 residues long. The ends lost 7 bases at V and 11 bases at J; junction bases unmatched: 8. CDR3 sequence reads: CASILLAGAKQFF. The CDR3 nucleotides are TGTGCCAGCATACTTCTAGCGGGGGCTAAGCAGTTCTTC.

Only a few counts were recorded for this clonotype. V and J are TRBV3-1 and TRBJ1-1; the D gene is possibly TRBD1 (5 bases). The V gene's germline CDR1 is LGHDT and CDR2 YNNKEL (reference sequence). This CDR3 is built from 14 residues. V shed 7 bases and J shed 3 bases, with 15 bases lying between them. The CDR3 DNA follows: TGTGCCAGCACGCCGGGGGGTTCCTACACTGAAGCTTTCTTT. It translates to CASTPGGSYTEAFF.

V is TRBV7-9 and J is TRBJ1-1; D remains ambiguous. The V gene lost 4 bases and the J gene lost 8 bases, with 11 bases spanning the gap. CDR3 length: 12 amino acids. Germline assignment: CDR1 SEHNR and CDR2 FQNEAQ (reference sequence). Written as DNA, the CDR3 is TGTGCCAGCAGCTCCCCGGGGATCGAAGCTTTCTTT. Translated, it gives CASSSPGIEAFF.

This clonotype was recorded a few times. The genes are TRBV4-3 and TRBJ1-4; D is undetermined. Trimming removed 2 bases at V and 3 bases at J, with 22 bases between. The V gene's germline CDR1 is LGHNA and CDR2 YSLEER. CDR3 length: 19 amino acids. The CDR3: CASSQLRSEEGWSNEKLFF. Written as DNA, the CDR3 is TGCGCCAGCAGCCAATTAAGGTCAGAGGAAGGGTGGTCTAATGAAAAACTGTTTTTT.

This clonotype was counted ten times or more. This chain links TRBV9 with TRBJ1-5; D ambiguous. The CDR3 is 14 amino acids. CDR1 SGDLS and CDR2 YYNGEE come from the germline V gene. V dropped 4 bases and J dropped 9 bases, with 17 bases sitting between them. CDR3 nucleotide sequence: TGTGCCAGCAGCCCGCGGACGGAGATAGGGCCCCAGCATTTT. Translated, it gives CASSPRTEIGPQHF.

This chain's CDR3 is CASGLPGGTAYSPLHF. CDR3 nucleotides: TGTGCTAGTGGTCTCCCCGGCGGGACAGCATATTCACCCCTCCACTTT. The chain combines TRBV12-5 with TRBJ1-6; TRBD1 matches at 7 bases. CDR1 LGHNT and CDR2 FRNRAP come from the germline V gene. The trim removed 5 bases at V and 8 bases at J, leaving 12 bases unmatched. The CDR3 is 16 amino acids.

The V gene is TRBV28, the J gene TRBJ1-1; no definite D call. V gave up 6 bases and J gave up 0 bases, with 11 bases separating them. This CDR3 contains 14 residues. The germline CDR1 and CDR2 sequences are MDHEN and SYDVKM. CDR3 region: CASSHRRMNTEAFF. The CDR3 bases are TGTGCCAGCAGCCACAGACGGATGAACACTGAAGCTTTCTTT. Full variable domain (missing parts from reference TRBV28 and TRBJ1-1): DVKVTQSSRYLVKRTGEKVFLECVQDMDHENMFWYRQDPGLGLRLIYFSYDVKMKEKGDIPEGYSVSREKKERFSLILESASTNQTSMYLCASSHRRMNTEAFFGQGTRLTVV.

The chain carries TRBV7-2 and TRBJ2-1; D remains ambiguous. Trimming removed 0 bases from V and 5 bases from J, with 11 bases in between. The CDR3 totals 15 residues. Germline CDR1 and CDR2: SGHTA and FQGNSA. The CDR3 sequence is CASSLATAGHNEQFF. The CDR3 DNA follows: TGTGCCAGCAGCTTAGCTACAGCCGGACACAATGAGCAGTTCTTC.

This chain connects TRBV7-2 to TRBJ2-1, with TRBD1 as a possible D gene (6 bases). Germline V gene data show CDR1 as SGHTA and CDR2 as FQGNSA. The ends were cut back, 2 bases at V and 6 bases at J, with 14 bases in the middle. CDR3 length: 15 amino acids. CDR3 protein: CASSLQQGPSNEQFF. The CDR3 DNA reads as TGTGCCAGCAGCTTACAACAGGGACCCAGCAATGAGCAGTTCTTC. Complete variable domain (other parts from reference TRBV7-2 and TRBJ2-1): GAGVSQSPSNKVTEKGKDVELRCDPISGHTALYWYRQSLGQGLEFLIYFQGNSAPDKSGLPSDRFSAERTGGSVSTLTIQRTQQEDSAVYLCASSLQQGPSNEQFFGPGTRLTVL.